One and the same sample provided the 27 T cell receptor beta chains below, sequenced in a study of blood T cell repertoires in COVID-19 (dated by TCRdb to 2020 to 2021). The library was built by means of the immunoSEQ multiplex PCR assay. The table comes from immuneACCESS by way of TCRdb, which keeps in-frame sequences with V and J called. Part of the clones is missing from these tables; in studies checked, under half for an unresolved V gene and the rest for unknown reasons. The sample data list roughly 330,000 clones, and 80% to 90% of these were observed just once. Under 5.5% of the sample rests with the top ten. The sequenced material came from PBMCs or T cells enriched from blood (not recorded which). The receptors derive from a woman aged 25 to 39 who had recovered from COVID-19.

Sample share makes this clone medium-sized (0.01 to 0.1%). This rearrangement joins TRBV7-9 to TRBJ2-7; D is perhaps TRBD2 (5 bases). Germline values: CDR1 SEHNR, CDR2 FQNEAQ (reference sequence). V was pared by 4 bases and J by 6 bases, with 10 bases between. The CDR3 is 12 residues long. Written as DNA, the CDR3 is TGTGCCAGCAGCTCCGGACTGCGCGAGCAGTACTTC. Translated, it gives CASSSGLREQYF.

This chain joins TRBV6-2 or TRBV6-3 and TRBJ1-2; 7 nucleotides align to TRBD1. Germline V gives CDR1 MNHEY, CDR2 SVGEGT. The V segment lost 4 bases and the J segment 5 bases; nucleotides outside the gene matches: 10. The CDR3 consists of 15 residues. This CDR3 reads CASSFTGASVYGYTF. The CDR3 DNA reads as TGTGCCAGCAGTTTTACAGGGGCTTCTGTATATGGCTACACCTTC.

V and J are TRBV6-5 and TRBJ2-7; a weak D match, TRBD2 (6 bases). V was trimmed by 6 bases and J by 3 bases, leaving 15 bases between them. Germline V gives CDR1 MNHEY, CDR2 SVGAGI. The CDR3 is 14 amino acids. CDR3 sequence: CASRNLGGDYEQYF. CDR3 DNA sequence: TGTGCCAGCAGGAACCTCGGAGGGGACTACGAGCAGTACTTC.

The chain is built from TRBV9 and TRBJ1-1; tentative D call: TRBD1 (6 bases). This CDR3 is built from 15 residues. CDR1 is SGDLS and CDR2 is YYNGEE in the germline V gene. The ends were cut back, 4 bases at V and 0 bases at J, with 13 bases in the middle. Here the CDR3 DNA reads TGTGCCAGCAGCCCAGGGGATAAGATGAACACTGAAGCTTTCTTT. Translation gives CASSPGDKMNTEAFF.

The rearrangement links TRBV18 to TRBJ1-2; no clear D. There are 16 residues in the CDR3. CDR1 KGHSH and CDR2 LQKENI come from the germline V gene. V lost 6 bases and J lost 8, with 25 bases in between. The CDR3 bases are TGTGCCAGCTCCCTAAGAGGAGGCTCCACTTCTACCGGCTACACCTTC. Amino acid sequence: CASSLRGGSTSTGYTF.

This clone was counted a few times. The V and J genes are TRBV5-1 and TRBJ1-3, with TRBD1 as a possible D gene (6 bases). V shed 4 bases and J shed 0 bases, with 23 bases lying between them. Germline values: CDR1 SGHRS, CDR2 YFSETQ. The CDR3 runs 19 residues. The CDR3 spells CASSRLGTGITASGNTIYF. CDR3 sequence (DNA): TGCGCCAGCAGCCGCCTTGGCACAGGGATCACTGCCTCTGGAAACACCATATATTTT.

To note about this clone: Other DNA sequences in the sample encode the same CDR3. The rearrangement uses TRBV28 and TRBJ2-7; tentatively, D is TRBD2 (5 bases). The germline gives CDR1 MDHEN, CDR2 SYDVKM. Deletions cut 7 bases from V and 2 bases from J, with 12 bases between. The CDR3 spans 13 residues. CDR3 loop: CASKAPGTYEQYF. The CDR3 nucleotides are TGTGCCAGCAAAGCGCCCGGGACCTACGAGCAGTACTTC.

The CDR3 loop reads CASSPGVRNEKLFF. DNA of the CDR3: TGTGCCAGCAGTCCAGGGGTTAGGAATGAAAAACTGTTTTTT. The rearrangement joins TRBV7-2 to TRBJ1-4; D may be TRBD1 (6 bases). The CDR3 is made up of 14 amino acids. Germline values: CDR1 SGHTA, CDR2 FQGNSA. V lost 6 bases to trimming and J lost 5 bases, with 13 bases between them. Supplemented by reference TRBV7-2 and TRBJ1-4, the full variable domain reads GAGVSQSPSNKVTEKGKDVELRCDPISGHTALYWYRQSLGQGLEFLIYFQGNSAPDKSGLPSDRFSAERTGGSVSTLTIQRTQQEDSAVYLCASSPGVRNEKLFFGSGTQLSVL.

This clone was recorded once. The chain joins TRBV11-3 to TRBJ2-1, with 9 nucleotides matching TRBD2. J gave up 3 bases and V 3 bases, and 6 bases lay outside the gene matches. The length of the CDR3 is 16 residues. Germline V CDR1 and CDR2: SGHNT, YENEEA. The CDR3 here is CASSFGLAGIYNEQFF. The CDR3 DNA sequence: TGTGCCAGCAGCTTCGGGCTAGCGGGGATCTACAATGAGCAGTTCTTC.

The chain recombines TRBV6-4 with TRBJ1-6, with D possibly TRBD1 on 5 matching bases. The V end lost 5 bases, the J end lost 10 bases, and 12 bases lay between the germline ends. The CDR3 covers 13 residues. Germline V lookup: CDR1 MRHNA, CDR2 SNTAGT. CDR3 amino acids: CASSPRGDSPLHF. The DNA of the CDR3 is TGTGCCAGCAGTCCCCGGGGGGACTCACCCCTCCACTTT.

The V gene is TRBV15, the J gene TRBJ1-3; 7 positions agree with TRBD1. The CDR3 sequence is 16 residues long. V dropped 0 bases and J dropped 3; count of bases not matched to a gene: 5. Germline V gene sequence: CDR1 LNHNV, CDR2 YYDKDF (reference sequence). Here the CDR3 reads CATSRDKRGRGNTIYF. In DNA, the CDR3 is TGTGCCACCAGCAGAGATAAAAGGGGGCGTGGAAACACCATATATTTT.

The chain uses TRBV30 and TRBJ1-3; TRBD1 is a possible D gene (5 bases). The CDR3 sequence is 12 residues long. V dropped 4 bases and J dropped 4 bases, with 8 bases sitting between them. Germline V lookup: CDR1 GTSNPN, CDR2 SVGIG (reference sequence). The CDR3 reads CAWNRLGNTIYF. The CDR3 region has the DNA TGTGCCTGGAACAGGTTGGGAAACACCATATATTTT.

The chain carries TRBV5-1 and TRBJ2-7; TRBD1 aligns across 9 bases. Germline V CDR1 and CDR2: SGHRS, YFSETQ. With 0 bases clipped from V and 1 base from J, the junction kept 2 bases outside the gene matches. The CDR3 totals 15 residues. In DNA, the CDR3 is TGCGCCAGCAGCTTGGAGACAGGGGGTTCCTACGAGCAGTACTTC. Its protein is CASSLETGGSYEQYF.

This chain uses TRBV28 with TRBJ2-7, with D possibly TRBD2 on 6 matching bases. V was clipped by 6 bases and J by 5 bases, with 17 bases between them. This CDR3 region has 14 residues. Germline values: CDR1 MDHEN, CDR2 SYDVKM. For the CDR3, the DNA is TGTGCCAGCAGCCCCCGGGGACTCGGCGACGAGCAGTACTTC. Residues: CASSPRGLGDEQYF.

V and J are TRBV28 and TRBJ2-1, with D possibly being TRBD2 (5 bases). CDR3 length: 16 residues. Germline V gene sequence: CDR1 MDHEN, CDR2 SYDVKM. With 0 bases removed from V and 0 bases from J, the gap between germline ends came to 9 bases. The CDR3 region has the DNA TGTGCCAGCAGTTTATGGGGAGAAAGCTCCTACAATGAGCAGTTCTTC. Translated, it gives CASSLWGESSYNEQFF.

This clone was seen ten or more times. The rearrangement links TRBV2 to TRBJ1-1; no clear D gene. The germline gives CDR1 SNHLY, CDR2 FYNNEI. Trimming cost V 7 bases and J 3 bases, with 12 bases left between them. The CDR3 length is 13 residues. CDR3 in amino acids: CASNPLRDTEAFF. The CDR3 DNA is TGTGCCAGCAACCCTTTACGGGACACTGAAGCTTTCTTT.

In its sample, this clone was seen once. V usage is TRBV30 and J usage is TRBJ2-1; 14 bases align to TRBD2. The CDR3 consists of 15 residues. Germline trimming cut 7 bases from V and 8 bases from J; bases unmatched to any gene: 10. Germline V gene lookup returns CDR1 GTSNPN and CDR2 SVGIG (reference sequence). CDR3 nucleotide sequence: TGTGCCTACGGGACTAGCGGGGGTCCTGGGGATGAGCAGTTCTTC. Amino acid sequence: CAYGTSGGPGDEQFF.

In DNA form, the CDR3 reads TGTGCCAGCAGCCCTTGGGGGGGCCCCCACGAGCAGTACTTC. Translation: CASSPWGGPHEQYF. The chain combines TRBV13 with TRBJ2-7; the D gene is possibly TRBD2 (7 bases). Deletions cut 5 bases from V and 5 bases from J, with 16 bases between. This CDR3 comprises 14 residues. The V gene's germline CDR1 is PRHDT and CDR2 FYEKMQ (reference sequence).

The J gene is TRBJ1-3, the V gene TRBV5-1; no clear D. The CDR3 has 12 amino acids. Trimming left V 5 bases short and J 1 base short, with 4 bases between. Germline V lookup: CDR1 SGHRS, CDR2 YFSETQ. CDR3 coding DNA: TGCGCCAGCAGGGAGTCTGGAAACACCATATATTTT. Protein product: CASRESGNTIYF.

This chain links TRBV25-1 with TRBJ2-7; 8 bases are a match to TRBD2. Germline V gene lookup returns CDR1 MGHDK and CDR2 SYGVNS. Trimming cost V 11 bases and J 5 bases; bases outside gene matches: 8. CDR3 length: 12 amino acids. The CDR3 DNA sequence: TGTGCCCCTCGGGAGGGGAGGGACGAGCAGTACTTC. Amino acids: CAPREGRDEQYF.

The rearrangement uses TRBV6-1 and TRBJ2-6; no firm D call. V lost 3 bases and J lost 0, with 6 bases in between. This CDR3 comprises 15 residues. Germline-derived CDR1 and CDR2 are MNHNS and SASEGT. Here the CDR3 DNA reads TGTGCCAGCAGTGACACAATCTCTGGGGCCAACGTCCTGACTTTC. It encodes CASSDTISGANVLTF.

This chain joins TRBV27 and TRBJ1-6; D remains ambiguous. V lost 7 bases and J lost 6, with 13 bases in between. Germline CDR1 reads MNHEY; CDR2 reads SMNVEV (reference sequence). The CDR3 covers 14 residues. The chain's CDR3 is CASTLTIFNSPLHF. In DNA, the CDR3 is TGTGCCAGCACCCTGACAATATTTAATTCACCCCTCCACTTT.

This chain joins TRBV12-3 or TRBV12-4 and TRBJ1-4, with 9 bases that match TRBD1. Trimming took 3 bases from V and 10 from J; bases not matched to a gene: 0. This CDR3 has 12 amino acids. The CDR3 sequence: CASSLGQGKLFF. CDR3 nucleotides: TGTGCCAGCAGTTTGGGACAGGGAAAACTGTTTTTT.

The chain is built from TRBV15 and TRBJ2-5, with 7 bases lining up with TRBD2. V trimming: 4 bases; J trimming: 3 bases; junction bases outside the gene matches: 11. The V gene's germline CDR1 is LNHNV and CDR2 YYDKDF (reference sequence). The CDR3 loop spans 16 amino acids. DNA for the CDR3: TGTGCCACCAGCACCCCAGCGGGGTATGTGGAAGAGACCCAGTACTTC. This translates into CATSTPAGYVEETQYF. The entire variable domain, with the rest obtained from reference TRBV15 and TRBJ2-5, is as follows: DAMVIQNPRYQVTQFGKPVTLSCSQTLNHNVMYWYQQKSSQAPKLLFHYYDKDFNNEADTPDNFQSRRPNTSFCFLDIRSPGLGDTAMYLCATSTPAGYVEETQYFGPGTRLLVL.

The gene calls are TRBV19 and TRBJ2-1; 7 bases are a match to TRBD2. Germline trimming cut 3 bases from V and 12 bases from J; bases unmatched to any gene: 11. Germline CDR1 LNHDA, CDR2 SQIVND (reference sequence). The CDR3 spans 14 residues. The CDR3 here is CASSMGGRGMGQFF. The CDR3 DNA reads TGTGCCAGTAGTATGGGAGGGCGTGGGATGGGGCAGTTCTTC.

This clone has only a few counts. V gene TRBV29-1 combines with J gene TRBJ1-4, with D possibly TRBD1 on 6 matching bases. Trimming shortened V by 6 bases and J by 8 bases, and 22 bases separated the two germline ends. The CDR3 loop spans 15 amino acids. Per germline, CDR1 SQVTM and CDR2 ANQGSEA. The CDR3 sequence is CSVGATVEVEEKLFF. As DNA, the CDR3 is TGCAGCGTGGGGGCCACCGTGGAGGTTGAAGAAAAACTGTTTTTT. Full variable domain (rest looked up from reference TRBV29-1 and TRBJ1-4): SAVISQKPSRDICQRGTSLTIQCQVDSQVTMMFWYRQQPGQSLTLIATANQGSEATYESGFVIDKFPISRPNLTFSTLTVSNMSPEDSSIYLCSVGATVEVEEKLFFGSGTQLSVL.

The chain has TRBV28 and TRBJ2-7, with D perhaps TRBD2 (5 bases). CDR1 is MDHEN and CDR2 is SYDVKM in the germline V gene. There are 13 residues in the CDR3. V was pared by 6 bases and J by 5 bases, with 14 bases between. The CDR3 loop is CASSRSGGDEQYF. CDR3 nucleotides: TGTGCCAGCAGCCGATCTGGAGGCGACGAGCAGTACTTC.